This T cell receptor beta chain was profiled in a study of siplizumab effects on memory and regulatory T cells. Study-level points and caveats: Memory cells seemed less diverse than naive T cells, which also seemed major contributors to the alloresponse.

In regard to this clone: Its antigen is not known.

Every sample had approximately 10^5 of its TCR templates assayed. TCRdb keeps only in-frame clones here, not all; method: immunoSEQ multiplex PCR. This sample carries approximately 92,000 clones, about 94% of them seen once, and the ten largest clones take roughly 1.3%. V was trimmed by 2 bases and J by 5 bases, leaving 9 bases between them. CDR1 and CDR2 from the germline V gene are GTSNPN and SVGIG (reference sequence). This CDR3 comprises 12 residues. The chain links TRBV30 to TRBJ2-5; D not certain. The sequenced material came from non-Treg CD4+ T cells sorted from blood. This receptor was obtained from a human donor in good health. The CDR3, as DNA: TGTGCCTGGAGTTCCAGCTTCGAGACCCAGTACTTC. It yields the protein CAWSSSFETQYF.